This TCR beta chain stems from a study of TIL therapy for anti-PD-1-resistant metastatic lung cancer. As for the study in general: By whole-exome sequencing, median non-synonymous tumor mutation burden was over 1.2 mutations per megabase. Findings of the study overall: Treatment-naive, never-smoker and oncogene-addicted patients were overrepresented in this highly selected cohort. TIL clonotype persistence in blood showed no apparent association with response.

The count of this clone is one. Its target is unknown. Germline lookup yields CDR1 SGDLS and CDR2 YYNGEE. The CDR3 length is 18 residues. Trimming cost V 3 bases and J 4 bases; bases outside gene matches: 15. Time point reported: pre-treatment sample, taken before nivolumab and TIL therapy. Sequencing used immunoSEQ v3. Sequencing depth was around 1.9 million read pairs for survey level, roughly 4.5-6 million for deep. The repertoire was sequenced with immunoSEQ multiplex PCR; TCRdb's copy has only in-frame clones and lacks some. Here the sample spans 20,000 to 25,000 clones, around 70% being singletons.

The clonotype comes from a person aged 25 to 85 with non-small cell lung cancer. The V call is TRBV9, the J call TRBJ1-1; TRBD1 agrees at 10 bases. The sample was blood, taken at baseline. CDR3 bases: TGTGCCAGCAGCGATAGTACTGGGTCGGGACAGGGGATCACTGAAGCTTTCTTT. Its translation is CASSDSTGSGQGITEAFF.